A single sample is the source of the 23 T cell receptor beta chains below, sequenced in a study of blood T cell repertoires in COVID-19. This table comes from immunoSEQ multiplex PCR, and its TCRdb copy is limited to in-frame clones, with some not included. The top ten hold over 7.5% of the sample, which has over 250,000 clones, approximately 90% seen once. The specimen was PBMCs or T cells enriched from blood (not recorded which). All receptors derive from a man in his forties who had recovered from COVID-19.

The V call is TRBV5-1, the J call TRBJ1-1, with D perhaps TRBD1 (5 bases). The V gene lost 4 bases and the J gene lost 0 bases, with 16 bases spanning the gap. The CDR3 covers 16 residues. The germline V gene has CDR1 SGHRS and CDR2 YFSETQ. The CDR3 protein is CASSGRDGNMNTEAFF. The DNA for the CDR3 is TGCGCCAGCAGCGGGCGGGACGGGAATATGAACACTGAAGCTTTCTTT.

The chain combines TRBV29-1 with TRBJ2-7, with TRBD1 identical over 7 bases. CDR1 is SQVTM and CDR2 is ANQGSEA in the germline V gene. The ends lost 1 base at V and 0 bases at J; junction bases unmatched: 3. The CDR3 has 14 residues. CDR3 DNA sequence: TGCAGCGTTGAAGGACAGGGAAGCTCCTACGAGCAGTACTTC. It codes for CSVEGQGSSYEQYF.

The rearrangement uses TRBV15 and TRBJ1-2; no reliable D call. The CDR3 is 14 residues long. The germline V gene has CDR1 LNHNV and CDR2 YYDKDF (reference sequence). Trimming took 7 bases from V and 4 from J, leaving 16 bases between them. Here the CDR3 DNA reads TGTGCCACCAATCGGGAAAAGGGCGTCTATGGCTACACCTTC. Its protein is CATNREKGVYGYTF.

The chain employs TRBV28 and TRBJ1-3; D ambiguous. CDR1 and CDR2 from the germline V gene are MDHEN and SYDVKM. Trimming took off 5 bases at V and 4 bases at J, with 12 bases between the two ends. The CDR3 runs 14 residues. As DNA, the CDR3 is TGTGCCAGCAGTCTGACTCCAAACGGAAACACCATATATTTT. This codes for CASSLTPNGNTIYF.

The chain carries TRBV12-5 and TRBJ2-4, with TRBD2 matching over 10 bases. This CDR3 contains 14 residues. The ends lost 3 bases at V and 7 bases at J; junction bases unmatched: 3. Per germline, CDR1 LGHNT and CDR2 FRNRAP. Written as DNA, the CDR3 is TGTGCTAGTGGTTTTAGCGGGAGGACGAACATTCAGTACTTC. Its protein is CASGFSGRTNIQYF.

The chain carries TRBV6-2 or TRBV6-3 and TRBJ1-1, with 12 bases identical to TRBD1. The V gene end was trimmed by 1 base and the J gene end by 4 bases; junction bases not matched to a gene: 7. The CDR3 contains 17 residues. Looked up from germline, CDR1 is MNHEY and CDR2 is SVGEGT. The CDR3, as DNA: TGTGCCAGCAGTTACTTTACGGGACAGGGGGCACTCACTGAAGCTTTCTTT. Protein sequence: CASSYFTGQGALTEAFF.

This sequence joins TRBV5-5 and TRBJ1-5; D ambiguous. Germline V gene data show CDR1 as SGHKS and CDR2 as YYEKEE (reference sequence). Trimming removed 1 base at V and 4 bases at J, with 21 bases between. This CDR3 spans 18 amino acids. The CDR3 DNA is TGTGCCAGCAGCTTGACCATATTCGCGTCAGGCGAGAATCAGCCCCAGCATTTT. The encoded protein is CASSLTIFASGENQPQHF.

This clone was found once. The chain's CDR3 is CASSRDISYEQYF. CDR3 DNA: TGTGCCAGCAGTAGGGACATATCCTACGAGCAGTACTTC. The rearrangement links TRBV27 to TRBJ2-7; perhaps TRBD1 as D (6 bases). CDR3 size: 13 residues. Germline V gene sequence: CDR1 MNHEY, CDR2 SMNVEV (reference sequence). Trimming pared 5 bases from V and 1 base from J, leaving 9 bases between.

This chain connects TRBV19 to TRBJ1-1; TRBD1 agrees at 10 bases. This CDR3 has 16 residues. Per germline, CDR1 LNHDA and CDR2 SQIVND (reference sequence). V gave up 10 bases and J gave up 7 bases; unmatched junction bases: 18. The CDR3 nucleotides read TGTGCCACCCAGGACAGGGGGTATTATGAGTCGGGTGAAGCTTTCTTT. It codes for CATQDRGYYESGEAFF.

The CDR3 region is CASWTSSLRGAGEKLFF. For the CDR3, the DNA is TGTGCCAGCTGGACCTCCTCGCTCCGGGGGGCGGGTGAAAAACTGTTTTTT. The V gene is TRBV5-6, the J gene TRBJ1-4; D perhaps matches TRBD1 (6 bases). The germline CDR1 and CDR2 sequences are SGHDT and YYEEEE. Trimming took 7 bases from V and 7 from J, leaving 26 bases between them. The length of the CDR3 is 17 residues.

V is TRBV4-3 and J is TRBJ2-1; the match to TRBD2 covers 7 bases. The CDR3 runs 15 residues. With 0 bases clipped from V and 12 bases from J, the junction kept 11 bases outside the gene matches. CDR1 is LGHNA, CDR2 YSLEER, per germline. As DNA, the CDR3 is TGCGCCAGCAGCCAAGAGGGGGGGGGATCCCCTCGGCAGTTCTTC. Its translation: CASSQEGGGSPRQFF.

The genes are TRBV9 and TRBJ2-2; 8 bases are shared with TRBD2. The ends lost 0 bases at V and 5 bases at J; junction bases unmatched: 6. The V gene's germline CDR1 is SGDLS and CDR2 YYNGEE. The CDR3 has 16 residues. The CDR3 sequence is CASSVGAGGDTGELFF. The CDR3 nucleotides read TGTGCCAGCAGCGTAGGGGCGGGAGGCGATACCGGGGAGCTGTTTTTT.

The chain uses TRBV18 and TRBJ2-3; D may be TRBD1 (5 bases). V shed 0 bases and J shed 0 bases, with 13 bases lying between them. The CDR3 length is 17 residues. The germline V gene encodes CDR1 KGHSH and CDR2 LQKENI. The CDR3 spells CASSPPSQALSTDTQYF. As DNA, the CDR3 is TGTGCCAGCTCACCACCGTCACAGGCCCTTAGCACAGATACGCAGTATTTT.

J is TRBJ2-5 and V is TRBV6-5, with TRBD1 matching over 7 bases. The germline V gene encodes CDR1 MNHEY and CDR2 SVGAGI. The CDR3 totals 13 residues. V lost 8 bases, J lost 3 bases, and 6 bases stayed unmatched. The CDR3: CASRTGTEETQYF. The CDR3 nucleotides are TGTGCCAGCCGTACCGGGACAGAAGAGACCCAGTACTTC.

The CDR3 DNA reads as TGTGCCAGCTCACCACCGATTACGGTCACAGGGGGCGACTATGGCTACACCTTC. Translating gives CASSPPITVTGGDYGYTF. The V gene is TRBV18, the J gene TRBJ1-2; 9 positions match TRBD1. The trim removed 0 bases at V and 3 bases at J, leaving 11 bases unmatched. This CDR3 is built from 18 residues. Germline CDR1 is KGHSH and CDR2 is LQKENI.

A single count supports this clone. V usage is TRBV29-1 and J usage is TRBJ1-2; 7 nucleotides agree with TRBD1. This CDR3 is built from 13 residues. Per the germline V gene, CDR1 is SQVTM and CDR2 is ANQGSEA. V dropped 8 bases and J dropped 1; count of bases not matched to a gene: 7. The CDR3 region is CSTYRGYNYGYTF. The CDR3 DNA is TGCAGCACCTACAGGGGATATAACTATGGCTACACCTTC.

This chain joins TRBV28 and TRBJ1-1; 8 nucleotides align to TRBD1. The junction had 14 bases not matched to a gene; V was cut back by 4 bases and J by 7 bases. Per germline, CDR1 MDHEN and CDR2 SYDVKM. CDR3 length equals 16 residues. DNA of the CDR3: TGTGCCAGCAGTTCATCTATGGACAGGGTGGTTTTTGAAGCTTTCTTT. It yields the protein CASSSSMDRVVFEAFF.

A few counts support this clone. The chain uses TRBV2 and TRBJ1-4; TRBD1 is a possible D gene (5 bases). The CDR3 extends over 13 amino acids. Per germline, CDR1 SNHLY and CDR2 FYNNEI. V was cut by 8 bases and J by 5 bases, with 12 bases left in between. CDR3 amino acids: CASDEDRNEKLFF. The CDR3 DNA reads as TGTGCCAGCGACGAAGACAGAAATGAAAAACTGTTTTTT.

The chain employs TRBV7-9 and TRBJ1-1, with a tentative D call TRBD1 (6 bases). The V gene lost 5 bases and the J gene lost 4 bases, with 14 bases spanning the gap. CDR3 length: 14 residues. Germline CDR1 reads SEHNR; CDR2 reads FQNEAQ (reference sequence). CDR3 residues: CASSPTGWVTEAFF. In DNA, the CDR3 is TGTGCCAGCAGCCCGACAGGTTGGGTCACTGAAGCTTTCTTT.

The chain carries TRBV6-9 and TRBJ1-5, with TRBD1 matching 8 bases. Germline CDR1 MNHGY, CDR2 SVAAGI. The CDR3 sequence is 18 residues long. Trimming removed 8 bases from V and 0 bases from J; junction bases left unmatched: 15. As DNA, the CDR3 is TGTGCCAGCCCTTTCGGGCAGGGGGCGCGGTATAGCAATCAGCCCCAGCATTTT. It is translated as CASPFGQGARYSNQPQHF.

J is TRBJ1-1 and V is TRBV19; D is perhaps TRBD1 (5 bases). The V gene's germline CDR1 is LNHDA and CDR2 SQIVND (reference sequence). The CDR3 consists of 16 residues. Trimming removed 5 bases at V and 1 base at J, with 17 bases between. CDR3 coding DNA: TGTGCCAGTAGTGCAGGATCCACCCAGGGGAACACTGAAGCTTTCTTT. It is translated as CASSAGSTQGNTEAFF.

This chain links TRBV9 with TRBJ2-7, with TRBD1 as a possible D gene (6 bases). Germline-derived CDR1 and CDR2 are SGDLS and YYNGEE. V lost 4 bases and J lost 6, with 14 bases in between. This CDR3 spans 13 amino acids. This chain's CDR3 is CASSPTTGFEQYF. The CDR3 DNA is TGTGCCAGCAGCCCTACTACAGGGTTCGAGCAGTACTTC.

V and J are TRBV4-3 and TRBJ1-3, with 7 bases identical to TRBD1. Unmatched junction bases numbered 18, after V lost 0 bases and J lost 4 bases. CDR3 length equals 20 residues. Germline lookup yields CDR1 LGHNA and CDR2 YSLEER. The CDR3 DNA reads as TGCGCCAGCAGCCAAGATTTCCAAGGAGGGGGCGCTTTTTGGGGAAACACCATATATTTT. It codes for CASSQDFQGGGAFWGNTIYF.